This T cell receptor beta chain was retrieved from a study of T cell responses to AZD1222 COVID-19 vaccine. A single count supports this clone. The germline gene is not matched at one end of the junction; a read error may be the cause. The CDR3 covers 11 residues. Germline CDR1 reads GTSNPN; CDR2 reads SVGIG (reference sequence). Measured with immunoSEQ multiplex PCR; TCRdb has only the in-frame clones, and not every one. This sample has around 140,000 clones; 93% occur once, and the top ten carry roughly 5.6%. This sample comprised peripheral blood, obtained on day 0 of AZD1222 vaccination. The source of this sequence is an adult in good health. V and J are TRBV30 and TRBJ1-2; D remains ambiguous. CDR3 residues: CAWSVLERPHF. The CDR3, as DNA: TGTGCCTGGAGTGTACTGGAGCGGCCACACTTC. The whole variable domain, remainder taken from reference TRBV30 and TRBJ1-2, is SQTIHQWPATLVQPVGSPLSLECTVEGTSNPNLYWYRQAAGRGLQLLFYSVGIGQISSEVPQNLSASRPQDRQFILSSKKLLLSDSGFYLCAWSVLERPHFGSGTRLTVV.